This T cell receptor (beta chain) derives from a study of blood T cell repertoires in COVID-19. Study summary: Sites in the United States, Italy and Spain provided acute and convalescent COVID-19 samples. T cells, B-cell-depleted T cells, or PBMCs supplied cDNA or gDNA.

In the authors' methods: Amplification of reference gene primers was used by the study to estimate nucleated cell counts. TCRdb's copy holds only in-frame clones and misses some; the assay was immunoSEQ multiplex PCR. The V and J calls and clone size were taken over from that table, and D and trimming were inferred from the DNA. The table includes about 54,000 clones, roughly 84% detected once. This CDR3 contains 14 residues. The sequenced sample consisted of peripheral blood. The chain is built from TRBV21-1 and TRBJ1-5; the table's TRBD1 call for D was not verified on the DNA. TRBV21-1 is designated a pseudogene. The TCR sequence derives from a man in his forties with active COVID-19. DNA for the CDR3: TGTGCCGGAACTCCGGGACAGGGGGATCAGCCCCAGCATTTT. Protein product: CAGTPGQGDQPQHF.